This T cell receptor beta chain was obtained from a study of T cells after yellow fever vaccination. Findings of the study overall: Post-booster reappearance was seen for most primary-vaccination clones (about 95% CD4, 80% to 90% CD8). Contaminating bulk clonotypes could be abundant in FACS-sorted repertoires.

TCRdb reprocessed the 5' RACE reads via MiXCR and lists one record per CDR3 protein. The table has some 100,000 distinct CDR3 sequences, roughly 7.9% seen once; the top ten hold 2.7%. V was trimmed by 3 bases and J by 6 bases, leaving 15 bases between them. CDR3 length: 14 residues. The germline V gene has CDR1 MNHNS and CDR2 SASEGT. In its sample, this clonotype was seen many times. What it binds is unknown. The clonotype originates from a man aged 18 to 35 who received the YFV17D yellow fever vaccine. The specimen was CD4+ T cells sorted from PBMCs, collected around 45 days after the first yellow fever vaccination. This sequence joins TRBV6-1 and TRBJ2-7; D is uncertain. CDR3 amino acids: CASSETLPDREQYF. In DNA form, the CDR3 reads TGTGCCAGCAGTGAGACACTTCCCGATCGCGAGCAGTACTTC.